The entry that follows covers one TCR beta chain sequence. Profiling relied on immunoSEQ multiplex PCR, and the TCRdb table lists in-frame clones only, not all of them. In the table there are 250,000 to 300,000 clones, around four fifths of which are singletons. These data are taken from a study of blood T cell repertoires in COVID-19. Study-wide context: Acute and convalescent COVID-19 specimens originated in the United States, Italy and Spain. PBMCs, B-cell-depleted T cells, or T cells provided the cDNA or gDNA that made up the material.

Per the germline V gene, CDR1 is SGHDT and CDR2 is YYEEEE. The CDR3 spans 16 residues. With 1 base removed from V and 0 bases from J, the gap between germline ends came to 10 bases. This sequence joins TRBV5-6 and TRBJ2-2, with D unresolved. The TCR was taken from a man in his 60s who had recovered from COVID-19. Input material: peripheral blood. Here the CDR3 DNA reads TGTGCCAGCAGCTTGATGGTGGCAGCGAACACCGGGGAGCTGTTTTTT. It specifies CASSLMVAANTGELFF.